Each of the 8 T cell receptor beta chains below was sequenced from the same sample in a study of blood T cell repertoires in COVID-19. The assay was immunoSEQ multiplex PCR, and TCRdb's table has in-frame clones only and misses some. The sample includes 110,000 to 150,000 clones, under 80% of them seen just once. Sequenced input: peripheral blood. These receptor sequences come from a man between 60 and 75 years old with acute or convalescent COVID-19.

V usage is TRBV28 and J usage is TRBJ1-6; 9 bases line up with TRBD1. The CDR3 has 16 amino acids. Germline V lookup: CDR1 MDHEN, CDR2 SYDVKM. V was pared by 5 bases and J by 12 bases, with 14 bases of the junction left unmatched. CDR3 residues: CASSAPPGQGEGPLHF. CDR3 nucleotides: TGTGCCAGCAGTGCTCCCCCGGGACAGGGAGAAGGACCCCTCCACTTT. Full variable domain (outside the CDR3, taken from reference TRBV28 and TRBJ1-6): DVKVTQSSRYLVKRTGEKVFLECVQDMDHENMFWYRQDPGLGLRLIYFSYDVKMKEKGDIPEGYSVSREKKERFSLILESASTNQTSMYLCASSAPPGQGEGPLHFGNGTRLTVT.

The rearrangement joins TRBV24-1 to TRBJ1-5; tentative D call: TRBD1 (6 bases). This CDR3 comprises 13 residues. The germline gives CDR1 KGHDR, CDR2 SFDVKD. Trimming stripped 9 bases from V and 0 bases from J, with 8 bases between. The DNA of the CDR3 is TGTGCCACCCAGGGGAATAGCAATCAGCCCCAGCATTTT. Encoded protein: CATQGNSNQPQHF.

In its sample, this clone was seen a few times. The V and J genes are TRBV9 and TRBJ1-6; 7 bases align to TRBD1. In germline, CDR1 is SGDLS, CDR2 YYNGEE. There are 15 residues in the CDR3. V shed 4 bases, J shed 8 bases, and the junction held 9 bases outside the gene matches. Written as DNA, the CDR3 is TGTGCCAGCAGCACACGACAGGGAGGAGATTCACCCCTCCACTTT. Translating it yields CASSTRQGGDSPLHF.

CDR3 bases: TGTGCCAGTAGTATACCCGACTACCTAGATACGCAGTATTTT. Translating gives CASSIPDYLDTQYF. The chain recombines TRBV19 with TRBJ2-3; maybe TRBD2 (5 bases). CDR3 size: 14 residues. Germline assignment: CDR1 LNHDA and CDR2 SQIVND (reference sequence). The V end was cut by 2 bases, the J end by 5 bases, with 11 bases between.

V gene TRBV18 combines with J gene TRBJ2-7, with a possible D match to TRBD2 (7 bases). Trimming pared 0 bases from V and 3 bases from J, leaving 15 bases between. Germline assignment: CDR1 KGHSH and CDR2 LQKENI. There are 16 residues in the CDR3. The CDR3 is CASSPPRGGVGYEQYF. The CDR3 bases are TGTGCCAGCTCACCACCTAGGGGGGGTGTTGGCTACGAGCAGTACTTC.

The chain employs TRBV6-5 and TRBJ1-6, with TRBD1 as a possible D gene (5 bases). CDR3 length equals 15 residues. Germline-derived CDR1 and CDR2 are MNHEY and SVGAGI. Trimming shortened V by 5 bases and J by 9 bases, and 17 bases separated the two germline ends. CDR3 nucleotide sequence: TGTGCCAGCAGTATCCAGGGCTATGACCGTTCACCCCTCCACTTT. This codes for CASSIQGYDRSPLHF.

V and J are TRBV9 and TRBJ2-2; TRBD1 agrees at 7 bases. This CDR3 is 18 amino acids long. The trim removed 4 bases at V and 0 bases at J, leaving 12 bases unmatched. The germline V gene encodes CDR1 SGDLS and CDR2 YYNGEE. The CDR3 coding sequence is TGTGCCAGCAGCTCTCGACAGGGTTTACCCTCGAACACCGGGGAGCTGTTTTTT. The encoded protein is CASSSRQGLPSNTGELFF.

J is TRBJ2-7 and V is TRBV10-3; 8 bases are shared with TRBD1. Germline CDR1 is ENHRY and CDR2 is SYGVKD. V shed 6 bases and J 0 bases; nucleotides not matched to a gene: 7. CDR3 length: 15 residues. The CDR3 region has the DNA TGTGCCATCAGCTCCGGGACAGGAAGCTCCTACGAGCAGTACTTC. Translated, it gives CAISSGTGSSYEQYF.